Presented here are 18 T cell receptor beta chains from one specimen sequenced in a study of shared clonotypes between healthy human individuals. Some clones are missing from TCRdb's copy, which holds only in-frame ones; the method was immunoSEQ multiplex PCR. In the table there are over a million clones, around 78% of which are singletons. Sequences were obtained from memory CD4+ T cells from PBMCs. Noted subset: CD45RA-negative fraction. Source of these receptors: a young man in good health. Some clones in this sample may be carry-over from other donors' samples.

The chain combines TRBV10-2 with TRBJ1-2; no clear D gene. V was clipped by 5 bases and J by 6 bases, with 10 bases between them. The CDR3 is 12 amino acids. Germline CDR1 and CDR2: WSHSY and SAAADI. The CDR3 coding sequence is TGCGCCAGCAGTCCCACCTACCATGGCTACACCTTC. Translated, it gives CASSPTYHGYTF.

This chain links TRBV2 with TRBJ2-7, with 12 bases lining up with TRBD2. The V segment lost 3 bases and the J segment 5 bases; nucleotides outside the gene matches: 5. This CDR3 spans 15 amino acids. Germline CDR1 reads SNHLY; CDR2 reads FYNNEI. The CDR3 nucleotides read TGTGCCAGCAGTGAGACTAGCGGGAGTCGTAACGAGCAGTACTTC. Amino acid sequence: CASSETSGSRNEQYF.

This rearrangement joins TRBV11-2 to TRBJ2-1; 8 positions agree with TRBD2. The CDR3 spans 17 residues. The germline V gene encodes CDR1 SGHAT and CDR2 FQNNGV. V trimming: 3 bases; J trimming: 1 base; junction bases outside the gene matches: 8. The CDR3 loop is CASSFASGSGSYNEQFF. In DNA, the CDR3 is TGTGCCAGCAGCTTCGCCAGCGGGAGTGGGTCCTACAATGAGCAGTTCTTC.

The rearrangement uses TRBV9 and TRBJ2-1; 7 bases fit TRBD2. Germline V gene data show CDR1 as SGDLS and CDR2 as YYNGEE. V was clipped by 4 bases and J by 3 bases; unmatched bases: 7. This CDR3 comprises 15 residues. CDR3 in DNA: TGTGCCAGCAGCACCACTAGCGCAAACTACAATGAGCAGTTCTTC. It codes for CASSTTSANYNEQFF.

The rearrangement links TRBV7-3 to TRBJ1-2, with D possibly being TRBD1 (5 bases). V was shortened by 0 bases and J by 14 bases, with 16 bases between the two germline ends. This CDR3 spans 13 amino acids. The germline V gene has CDR1 SGHTA and CDR2 FQGTGA. The CDR3 sequence is CASSLTSTGLWTF. The CDR3 DNA sequence: TGTGCCAGCAGCTTAACATCCACGGGGCTCTGGACCTTC.

The chain combines TRBV18 with TRBJ2-3; unclear D gene. V was cut by 5 bases and J by 6 bases, with 9 bases left in between. The length of the CDR3 is 12 residues. In germline, CDR1 is KGHSH, CDR2 LQKENI. The CDR3 DNA follows: TGTGCCAGCTCATCGTCCGGGGATACGCAGTATTTT. Protein sequence: CASSSSGDTQYF.

V usage is TRBV19 and J usage is TRBJ1-4; 9 bases are a match to TRBD1. V dropped 5 bases and J dropped 3; count of bases not matched to a gene: 10. CDR3 length: 17 residues. The V gene's germline CDR1 is LNHDA and CDR2 SQIVND (reference sequence). CDR3 in amino acids: CASSLRTGARPNEKLFF. DNA of the CDR3: TGTGCCAGTAGTCTCCGGACAGGGGCGAGGCCTAATGAAAAACTGTTTTTT.

The table lists this clone with a count of one. The rearrangement links TRBV19 to TRBJ2-7; D not certain. The germline V gene encodes CDR1 LNHDA and CDR2 SQIVND (reference sequence). This CDR3 spans 13 amino acids. Deletions cut 5 bases from V and 1 base from J, with 9 bases between. This CDR3 is CASSRQDSYEQYF. CDR3 coding DNA: TGTGCCAGTAGTCGGCAGGATTCCTACGAGCAGTACTTC.

V is TRBV11-2 and J is TRBJ1-5; 8 nucleotides line up with TRBD1. This CDR3 has 13 amino acids. Germline-derived CDR1 and CDR2 are SGHAT and FQNNGV. V lost 0 bases and J lost 12; bases outside the gene matches: 4. The DNA for the CDR3 is TGTGCCAGCAGCTTAGAGCGGACAGGGCTCCAGCATTTT. This codes for CASSLERTGLQHF.

The chain couples TRBV29-1 to TRBJ2-7; 9 bases are a match to TRBD1. The CDR3 loop spans 14 amino acids. V lost 7 bases, J lost 1 base, and 8 bases stayed unmatched. From germline, CDR1 is SQVTM and CDR2 ANQGSEA. CDR3 nucleotide sequence: TGCAGCGCTGCAACCGGGACAGGGTCCTACGAGCAGTACTTC. Amino acids: CSAATGTGSYEQYF.

This chain uses TRBV19 with TRBJ2-5; D possibly corresponds to TRBD1 (5 bases). The CDR3 loop spans 12 amino acids. In germline, CDR1 is LNHDA, CDR2 SQIVND (reference sequence). The germline V and J ends were trimmed by 3 bases and 11 bases, with 13 bases remaining between them. CDR3 loop: CASSIGAKFQYF. The CDR3 coding sequence is TGTGCCAGTAGTATTGGGGCAAAGTTTCAGTACTTC.

The chain employs TRBV5-4 and TRBJ2-3; no clear D. The V gene's germline CDR1 is SGHNT and CDR2 YYREEE (reference sequence). V gave up 3 bases and J gave up 6 bases, with 11 bases separating them. CDR3 length equals 13 residues. Written as DNA, the CDR3 is TGTGCCAGCAGCTCCGTCGACTGGGATACGCAGTATTTT. Protein sequence: CASSSVDWDTQYF.

This sequence joins TRBV27 and TRBJ2-1, with a possible D match to TRBD2 (7 bases). V was pared by 10 bases and J by 3 bases, with 22 bases between. Germline V lookup: CDR1 MNHEY, CDR2 SMNVEV (reference sequence). This CDR3 spans 16 amino acids. CDR3 in DNA: TGTGCCACCAGACTCCGGGGGCGGGAGAGCTACAATGAGCAGTTCTTC. Translated: CATRLRGRESYNEQFF.

This clone was seen just once. The chain joins TRBV30 to TRBJ1-3; perhaps TRBD1 as D (5 bases). V lost 2 bases, J lost 4 bases, and 9 bases lay in between. Germline loops: CDR1 GTSNPN, CDR2 SVGIG (reference sequence). This CDR3 is built from 13 residues. Here the CDR3 reads CAWSLGEGNTIYF. The CDR3 DNA is TGTGCCTGGAGTTTAGGGGAGGGAAACACCATATATTTT.

The chain carries TRBV4-1 and TRBJ2-1, with 7 bases matching TRBD2. The V gene end was trimmed by 1 base and the J gene end by 8 bases; junction bases not matched to a gene: 8. CDR3 length: 15 amino acids. The germline V gene encodes CDR1 MGHRA and CDR2 YSYEKL. For the CDR3, the DNA is TGCGCCAGCAGCCAAGTAGTGGCGGGAGCAGATGAGCAGTTCTTC. It codes for CASSQVVAGADEQFF.

This chain uses TRBV21-1 with TRBJ2-7; the table's TRBD2 call for D was not verified on the DNA. TRBV21-1 is reported as a pseudogene. This CDR3 has 15 amino acids. The CDR3 loop reads CASSRVGFRTYEQYF. The CDR3 coding sequence is TGTGCCAGCAGCAGGGTCGGGTTTAGGACCTACGAGCAGTACTTC.

The chain combines TRBV18 with TRBJ1-2, with a weak D call TRBD1 (5 bases). The CDR3 extends over 14 amino acids. V was clipped by 0 bases and J by 8 bases, with 13 bases between them. Germline CDR1 reads KGHSH; CDR2 reads LQKENI. The CDR3 DNA reads as TGTGCCAGCTCACCACCGAAAACAAGGGACGGCTACACCTTC. Translating it yields CASSPPKTRDGYTF.

In its sample, this clone was seen a few times. The chain recombines TRBV6-4 with TRBJ1-1; D uncertain. Trimming took 7 bases from V and 5 from J, leaving 20 bases between them. Per germline, CDR1 MRHNA and CDR2 SNTAGT. CDR3 length: 15 amino acids. The CDR3 loop is CASKREWTSHTEAFF. CDR3 nucleotide sequence: TGTGCCAGCAAACGCGAATGGACCAGTCATACTGAAGCTTTCTTT.